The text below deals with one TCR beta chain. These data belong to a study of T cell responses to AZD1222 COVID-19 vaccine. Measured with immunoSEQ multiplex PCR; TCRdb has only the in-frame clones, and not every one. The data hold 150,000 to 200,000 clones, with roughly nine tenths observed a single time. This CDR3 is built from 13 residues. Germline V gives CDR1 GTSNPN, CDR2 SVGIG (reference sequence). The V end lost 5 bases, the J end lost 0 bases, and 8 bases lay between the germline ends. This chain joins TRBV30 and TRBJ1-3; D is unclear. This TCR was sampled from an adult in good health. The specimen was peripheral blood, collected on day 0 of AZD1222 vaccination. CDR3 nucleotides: TGTGCCTGGGAGTTGAACTCTGGAAACACCATATATTTT. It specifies CAWELNSGNTIYF.